This T cell receptor beta chain was sequenced during a study of technical replicates of blood from several donors. Measured with immunoSEQ multiplex PCR; TCRdb has only the in-frame clones, and not every one. The data show 75,000 or so clones, with 93% seen just once and approximately 0.45% held by the top ten. This CDR3 has 15 amino acids. The V gene end was trimmed by 6 bases and the J gene end by 7 bases; junction bases not matched to a gene: 8. Germline V gives CDR1 MDHEN, CDR2 SYDVKM. V gene TRBV28 combines with J gene TRBJ1-4; 10 bases line up with TRBD1. This clonotype was obtained from a human donor in good health. Sequencing input: T cells isolated from PBMCs. The CDR3 protein is CASRDGGDRGEKLFF. CDR3 in DNA: TGTGCCAGCAGGGACGGTGGGGACAGGGGTGAAAAACTGTTTTTT.